The entry below describes one T cell receptor beta chain. Its target is unknown. This sample stems from a study of graft-versus-host responses after intestinal transplantation. Libraries were prepared by immunoSEQ multiplex PCR; TCRdb keeps only in-frame clonotypes and omits some of them. The table has tens of thousands of clones, 75% to 95% seen once. Germline V gene data show CDR1 as SEHNR and CDR2 as FQNEAQ (reference sequence). The length of the CDR3 is 12 residues. Between the trimmed V and J ends, which lost 3 bases and 4 bases, there was a span of 6 bases. The TCR originated in a human donor who received an intestinal transplant. The chain employs TRBV7-9 and TRBJ1-1; D remains ambiguous. Material: unstimulated CD8+ T cells sorted from spleen or lymph node cells, obtained before intestinal transplant. The DNA for the CDR3 is TGTGCCAGCAGCTTTGTCCGCACTGAAGCTTTCTTT. As protein: CASSFVRTEAFF.